This TCR beta chain is from a study of T cell responses to AZD1222 COVID-19 vaccine. Clones were read by immunoSEQ multiplex PCR, and TCRdb kept only the in-frame ones, dropping some. The sample holds about 84,000 clones, roughly nine tenths seen once. CDR3 length: 15 amino acids. V shed 5 bases, J shed 10 bases, and the junction held 8 bases outside the gene matches. CDR1 SEHNR and CDR2 FQNEAQ come from the germline V gene (reference sequence). The receptor's source is an adult in good health. The sample consisted of peripheral blood, taken on day 0 of AZD1222 vaccination. The chain is built from TRBV7-9 and TRBJ1-6, with TRBD1 identical over 10 bases. The CDR3 nucleotides read TGTGCCAGCAGCCCAAGGACAGGGGGGGAGTCACCCCTCCACTTT. It codes for CASSPRTGGESPLHF.